This TCR beta chain was obtained from a study of cytomegalovirus exposure and HLA in healthy donors. The PCR used 60 Vbeta and 13 Jbeta primers. Here immunoSEQ multiplex PCR was the method, and the copy in TCRdb shows in-frame clones only, minus some. The data show 25,000 to 35,000 clones, more than 60% seen once. Sequencing input: PBMCs. This clonotype originated in a man over 45 in good health and CMV-seropositive.

The CDR3 reads CASSDYKGGVGNTIYF. Here the CDR3 DNA reads TGTGCCAGCAGTGACTATAAAGGCGGCGTAGGAAACACCATATATTTT. J is TRBJ1-3 and V is TRBV6-4; no clear D gene. V lost 1 base and J 4 bases, leaving 14 bases between the germline ends. The germline gives CDR1 MRHNA, CDR2 SNTAGT. The CDR3 covers 16 residues.